This TCR beta chain was retrieved from a study of T cells in Graves' hyperthyroidism and ophthalmopathy. Trimming shortened V by 6 bases and J by 4 bases, and 15 bases separated the two germline ends. The CDR3 has 13 residues. The germline V gene has CDR1 SQVTM and CDR2 ANQGSEA. From RNA transcripts, TCR beta CDR3 regions were amplified. An initial round of RT-PCR targeting the TCR CDR3 relied on the HTBI primer set. Using its own MiXCR run on the multiplex PCR reads, TCRdb lists one record per CDR3 protein. The sample has some 350,000 distinct CDR3 sequences; around 15% are singletons. Under 3 months was the duration of disease in ophthalmopathy patients, who also had a Clinical Activity Score of at least 3 and a NOSPECS grade of at least 4. This clonotype was found many times.

The clonotype originates from a woman aged 40 to 50 with Graves' ophthalmopathy. This chain joins TRBV29-1 and TRBJ1-2; D possibly corresponds to TRBD1 (6 bases). The sequencing sample was made of blood. CDR3 in DNA: TGCAGCGTAAACCGGGACACAGGCTATGGCTACACCTTC. Its protein is CSVNRDTGYGYTF.